The rows below give T cell receptor beta chains drawn from one sample of a study of blood T cell repertoires in COVID-19. The repertoire was sequenced with immunoSEQ multiplex PCR; TCRdb's copy has only in-frame clones and lacks some. The sample carries fewer than 650,000 clones, 85% to 90% recorded once. Specimen: peripheral blood. The receptors derive from a woman aged 45-65 years with COVID-19, enrolled during active disease. Both conserved end residues are part of each CDR3. A D gene is named only where the DNA matches it firmly. Clone size, where shown, is once, few, many, or a class for clones that have expanded.

.	.	TRBJ1-1	TRBV5-4	TGTGCCAGCAGCCCCCCGCCCGGCGCTAGAGTGAACACTGAAGCTTTCTTT	CASSPPPGARVNTEAFF
.	.	TRBJ1-1	TRBV30	TGTGCCTGGAGTCGAGGAGGTCTGAACACTGAAGCTTTCTTT	CAWSRGGLNTEAFF
TRBD1	.	TRBJ2-5	TRBV18	TGTGCCAGCTCACAGGCAGGGGGCAAAGAGACCCAGTACTTC	CASSQAGGKETQYF
.	once	TRBJ1-1	TRBV7-3	TGTGCCAGCAGCTCTTTCCAGAGGACTGAAGCTTTCTTT	CASSSFQRTEAFF
.	once	TRBJ2-5	TRBV19	TGTGCCAGTAGTATGACCCCTAGCAAAGAGACCCAGTACTTC	CASSMTPSKETQYF
.	.	TRBJ2-1	TRBV27	TGTGCCAGCAGTTTCGGCCGGAGCTCCTACAATGAGCAGTTCTTC	CASSFGRSSYNEQFF
.	.	TRBJ2-7	TRBV5-6	TGTGCCAGCAGCTACAGGGACGGTCCGGACGAGCAGTACTTC	CASSYRDGPDEQYF
TRBD2	.	TRBJ2-3	TRBV10-1	TGCGCCAGCAGTGAGTCGATGCAGCGGGGGCCCACAGATACGCAGTATTTT	CASSESMQRGPTDTQYF
.	.	TRBJ1-1	TRBV20-1	TGCAGTGCCCTCCTGGCGGAAGAAGCTTTCTTT	CSALLAEEAFF
.	once	TRBJ2-7	TRBV21-1	TGTGCCAGCTGCCCCGGGACTAGCGGGCTTAGCTCCTACGAGCAGTACTTC	CASCPGTSGLSSYEQYF